This T cell receptor (beta chain) was obtained from a study of T cells expressing NK-cell markers. Across the whole study: Underlying the TCR beta repertoires were sorted CD3+CD56+NKG2C+, CD3+CD56+NKG2C- and CD3+CD56-NKG2C+ T cells. One of eight sequenced donors was HCMV-seronegative; the other seven were seropositive.

TCR beta libraries carry UMIs added by 5'RACE template switching. TCRdb re-called the 5' RACE reads; every CDR3 protein appears as one record, without DNA. Its clone listing holds about 140,000 distinct CDR3 sequences. Study results and limitations: Among CD8+ T cells from 5 to 7 donors, dominant NKG2C+ clonotypes accounted for about 1.0-7.0%.

Note on this clonotype: The antigen is unknown.

The germline gives CDR1 SEHNR, CDR2 FQNEAQ (reference sequence). This CDR3 comprises 13 residues. Sequenced: blood T cells: a sorted CD56 or NKG2C T cell subset, CD4+ or CD8+ T cells, or bulk PBMC T cells (not recorded which). This TCR was sampled from a young man in good health. V and J are TRBV7-9 and TRBJ2-7; TCRdb indicates TRBD1, and absent DNA this call remains unverified. This chain's CDR3 is CASSFGTGDEQYF.